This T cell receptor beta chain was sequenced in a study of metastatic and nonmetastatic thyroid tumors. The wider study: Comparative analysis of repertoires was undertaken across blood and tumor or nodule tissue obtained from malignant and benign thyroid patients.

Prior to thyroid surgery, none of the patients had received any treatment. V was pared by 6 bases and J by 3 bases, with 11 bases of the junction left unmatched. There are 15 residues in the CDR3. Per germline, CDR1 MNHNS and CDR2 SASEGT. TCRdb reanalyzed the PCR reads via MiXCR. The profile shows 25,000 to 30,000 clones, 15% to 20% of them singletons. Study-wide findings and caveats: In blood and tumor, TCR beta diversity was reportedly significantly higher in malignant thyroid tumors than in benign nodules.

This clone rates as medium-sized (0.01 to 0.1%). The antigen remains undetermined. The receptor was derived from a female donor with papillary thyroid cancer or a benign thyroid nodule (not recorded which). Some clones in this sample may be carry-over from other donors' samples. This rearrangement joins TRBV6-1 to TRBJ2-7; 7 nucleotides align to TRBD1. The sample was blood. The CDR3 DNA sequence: TGTGCCAGCAGCCGAACCGGGACAGCACTCTACGAGCAGTACTTC. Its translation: CASSRTGTALYEQYF.